The clone carrying this T cell receptor (beta chain) was seen at least ten times. Antigen: not known. For TCRbeta, the library was prepared with unique molecular identifiers. TCRdb re-analysed the PCR reads in MiXCR, keeping a single row per CDR3 protein. The repertoire holds about 830,000 distinct CDR3 sequences, with approximately 15% as singletons. The sample is drawn from a study of T-cell reconstitution after alpha-beta-depleted transplantation in children. Study conclusions and caveats: Reported findings indicate that, about two months after transplant, alpha-beta T cells came from several hundred expanded clones, which were derived from non-depleted graft cells. Newly produced T cells mostly provided counts and TCRbeta diversity after one year, as hyperexpanded clones declined.

The sequence was obtained from a male patient younger than 18 who had a stem cell transplant for acute lymphoblastic leukemia, so the T cells may come from the graft donor. The sequencing here drew on PBMCs, mostly from graft donor cells, taken 360 days after TCRalphabeta/CD19-depleted stem cell transplant.

The DNA for the CDR3 is TGTGCCAGCTCGCATACTAGCACCAAAGGGAGCACAGATACGCAGTATTTT. Its translation: CASSHTSTKGSTDTQYF. The chain carries TRBV18 and TRBJ2-3; D is perhaps TRBD2 (6 bases). The CDR3 has 17 residues. Trimming removed 6 bases at V and 0 bases at J, with 19 bases between. Germline-derived CDR1 and CDR2 are KGHSH and LQKENI.